A selection of T cell receptor beta chains follows, all from one sample in a study of persistence of HIV-infected CD4 T cells. For these receptors, no antigen is known. The table came from immunoSEQ multiplex PCR; TCRdb's copy has only in-frame clones and leaves some out. The sample consists of about 43,000 clones, about 80% of them appearing once. Material: CD4+ T cells sorted from PBMCs after approximately 20-hour stimulation, obtained from a patient who received antiretroviral therapy. These receptors came from an adult man with HIV who was CMV-seropositive. The CDR3 runs from the conserved cysteine through the conserved F or W. The D gene is left open where the match is weak. Size is omitted from some rows. Given values are once, few, many or a class for expanded clones.

>TRBD2|TRBJ2-5|TRBV6-6|once
CASSYSGLAGRETQYF
TGTGCCAGCAGTTACTCGGGACTAGCGGGGAGGGAGACCCAGTACTTC
>NA|TRBJ1-2|TRBV20-1|once
CSASGGWNYGYTF
TGCAGTGCAAGTGGGGGTTGGAACTATGGCTACACCTTC
>TRBD1|TRBJ2-5|TRBV29-1|NA
CSVGRGQGVETQYF
TGCAGCGTTGGGAGGGGACAGGGCGTCGAGACCCAGTACTTC
>TRBD2|TRBJ2-1|TRBV18|NA
CASSPTKERDRDEQFF
TGTGCCAGCTCGCCCACGAAGGAGCGGGATAGAGATGAGCAGTTCTTC
>NA|TRBJ2-2|TRBV9|NA
CASSVATGDTGELFF
TGTGCCAGCAGCGTAGCTACGGGAGACACCGGGGAGCTGTTTTTT
>TRBD1|TRBJ1-1|TRBV5-1|NA
CASSSDPGTGAPAFF
TGCGCCAGCAGCTCCGACCCCGGGACAGGGGCGCCGGCTTTCTTT
>NA|TRBJ2-7|TRBV14|NA
CASSQDSLKDEQYF
TGTGCCAGCAGCCAAGATAGTTTAAAAGACGAGCAGTACTTC
>TRBD1|TRBJ1-2|TRBV7-2|NA
CASSTGTGDYGYTF
TGTGCCAGCAGCACCGGGACAGGGGACTATGGCTACACCTTC
>NA|TRBJ1-2|TRBV4-2|NA
CASSQDLWEGYGYTF
TGTGCCAGCAGCCAAGATCTTTGGGAGGGCTATGGCTACACCTTC
>NA|TRBJ2-2|TRBV6-5|NA
CASTKTENTGELFF
TGTGCCAGCACCAAGACGGAAAACACCGGGGAGCTGTTTTTT